The entry below describes one T cell receptor (beta chain). The data were taken from a study of blood T cell repertoires in COVID-19. V lost 2 bases, J lost 6 bases, and 12 bases lay in between. CDR1 SGHRS and CDR2 YFSETQ come from the germline V gene. There are 13 residues in the CDR3. Sequenced by immunoSEQ multiplex PCR; TCRdb stores in-frame clones only, minus some. The sample has just over 300,000 clones, 90% seen once; the top ten hold about 4.5%. The receptor was isolated from a woman between 18 and 29 years old with acute COVID-19. The material sequenced was PBMCs or T cells enriched from blood (not recorded which). This chain uses TRBV5-1 with TRBJ2-7, with D perhaps TRBD2 (5 bases). In nucleotides, the CDR3 is TGCGCCAGCAGCTTCCCCTCCCGGGGCGAGCAGTACTTC. Translation: CASSFPSRGEQYF.